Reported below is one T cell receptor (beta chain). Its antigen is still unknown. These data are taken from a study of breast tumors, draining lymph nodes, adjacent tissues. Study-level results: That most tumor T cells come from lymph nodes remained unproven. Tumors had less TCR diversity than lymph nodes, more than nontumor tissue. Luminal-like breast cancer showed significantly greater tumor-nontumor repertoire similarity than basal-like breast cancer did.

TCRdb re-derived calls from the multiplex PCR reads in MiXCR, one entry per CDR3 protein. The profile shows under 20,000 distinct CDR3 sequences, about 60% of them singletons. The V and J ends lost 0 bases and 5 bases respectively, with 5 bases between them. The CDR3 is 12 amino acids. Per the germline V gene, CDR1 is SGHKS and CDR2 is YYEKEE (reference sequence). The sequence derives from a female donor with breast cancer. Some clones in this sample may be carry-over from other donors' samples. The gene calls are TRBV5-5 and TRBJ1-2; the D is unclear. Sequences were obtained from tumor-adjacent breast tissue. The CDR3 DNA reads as TGTGCCAGCAGCTTGGACAGTTATGGCTACACCTTC. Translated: CASSLDSYGYTF.